This TCR beta chain derives from a study of blood T cells in healthy people across ages. Details on this clonotype: Its antigen is unidentified.

Germline V CDR1 and CDR2: ENHRY, SYGVKD. This CDR3 spans 14 amino acids. Between the trimmed V and J ends, which lost 8 bases and 5 bases, there was a span of 16 bases. The study's findings and limits: More naive CD4+ cells and higher diversity marked long-lived donors relative to aged donors.

Each individual donor underwent a draw of about 9.1 milliliters of peripheral blood. Using a J-beta primer mix together with a sample-barcoded 5' primer, a second PCR was run for about 6 to 12 cycles. All samples yielded 3 million or more CDR3-containing paired-end reads. Using its own MiXCR run on the 5' RACE reads, TCRdb lists one record per CDR3 protein. Of approximately 850,000 distinct CDR3 sequences in the sample, roughly 50% were seen once. The receptor comes from a young man in good health. The V call is TRBV10-3, the J call TRBJ2-1; perhaps TRBD2 as D (6 bases). The sample taken for sequencing was blood. The CDR3 DNA is TGTGCCATCTCCACGGCTCGGAGGGACAATGAGCAGTTCTTC. This translates into CAISTARRDNEQFF.